This T cell receptor (beta chain) was sequenced during a study of cytomegalovirus exposure and HLA in healthy donors (dated by TCRdb to between 2016 and 2019). Concerning the study at large: An earlier analysis of approximately 600 of the donors reported more than 250 Gb of sequence data and around 120 million unique TCR beta sequences from about 179 million T cells. An early release that covered around 590 HLA-typed donors contained approximately 320 gigabases of sequencing data and tens of millions of unique TCR sequences. Of the 300 to 400 genotyped donors, about 80% fell in the genetic ancestry cluster associated with self-reported Caucasian donors. The aim of the study was to test whether cataloging public T cell receptors could identify signatures of past pathogen exposure. The study used immunosequencing to profile the T cell repertoires of hundreds of subjects and linked those repertoires to cytomegalovirus serostatus. In addition to the first cohort of 650 to 750 subjects, a separate validation cohort of 100 to 150 different subjects was used. To predict cytomegalovirus infection status, the study combined high-throughput TCR immunosequencing, statistical association of individual TCRs with disease status, and machine learning. A later analysis re-examined previously published TCR beta repertoires from about 670 donors and added high-resolution HLA genotyping to investigate patterns of TCR occurrence. In the later analysis, no new phenotypic data were used to find candidate immune exposures; instead, reliance was placed on TCR beta sequences and their occurrence across donors. An earlier analysis of 587 of the donors applied high-throughput TCR beta sequencing to assess whether each TCR beta V gene segment acted as functional or pseudogenic. Donor age, sex, ethnicity and CMV serostatus were compiled alongside the repertoire data. A later genetic analysis used genome-wide SNP genotypes for about 60% of the 666 donors, treating that subset as a discovery cohort. All discovery cohort repertoires had been generated on a single sequencing platform. HLA typing included class I and class II loci at four-digit resolution. Typing coverage differed by locus: A, B, C, DRB1 and DQB1 were typed in roughly 629-630 donors, DQA1 in around 500, DPA1 in roughly 590, and DPB1 in roughly 450. Because of strong linkage in the cohort, roughly five DR-DQ haplotypes were treated as single units for association and clustering. Among around 400 genotyped donors of the cohort, an average of approximately 200,000 unique TCR beta nucleotide sequences was sequenced per donor, of which 15% to 20% were non-productive.

The cohort comprised some 730 healthy bone marrow donors. Cohort members were all nominally healthy when sampled, although unrecorded immune exposures were likely present. The donor was CMV seronegative and was included in the group of a few hundred seronegative cohort members. Each donor provided a peripheral blood sample, and peripheral blood mononuclear cells were used for TCR beta sequencing. Genomic DNA extraction from the blood cell samples was performed with the Qiagen DNeasy Blood Extraction Kit. Results and caveats for the whole study, not just this receptor: The sequencing pipeline was judged likely to have produced a cluster of highly shared sequence variants as a technical artifact. In a later analysis, HLA-associated TCR beta chains were found to be more clonally expanded and to have lower generation probabilities than equally common non-associated chains. Several of the top co-occurrence clusters appeared to be linked to parvovirus B19, influenza, CMV and Epstein-Barr virus, according to a later analysis. The classifier was reported to diagnose cytomegalovirus status with high specificity and sensitivity in both the original cohort and the validation cohort. In a later analysis, TCR association rates were found to vary across HLA loci, with the most associated TCRs seen for DRB1 alleles and the fewest for HLA-C alleles. A later genetic analysis associated a missense DCLRE1C variant with V-gene and J-gene trimming of TCR beta chains, and an independent cohort replicated the association. In the study, about 150 TCR beta chains were listed as associated with cytomegalovirus. Most CMV-associated TCR beta chains appeared to be HLA-restricted in a later analysis, and the HLA associations seemed to be driven largely by CMV exposure. A later analysis associated 17,000 or so TCR beta sequences with specific HLA alleles at a false discovery rate of 0.05. Because counts were too low, roughly 16 rarely observed V segments, including chromosome 9 orphons, were excluded from the earlier analysis of 500 to 700 of the donors. Correlated functional status among segregating V segments might reflect linkage disequilibrium, but an unknown experimental factor could not be ruled out. Three of the identified cytomegalovirus-associated TCR beta chains were confirmed in vitro to be specific for cytomegalovirus antigens. The presence/absence analyses assumed that sequencing depth was roughly uniform across donors, and that assumption may not be true. Immune exposure information for the cohort was limited to CMV serostatus. The 87-base-pair reads could not distinguish some IMGT-functional V segments, including TRBV6-2 and TRBV6-3, so those segments were excluded. The authors suggested that the approach could potentially be extended to other disease states and immunological phenotypes. Because HLA typing was missing for some donors at each locus, association tests included only the typed subset. A later genetic analysis reported fewer N-insertions in productive TCRs among donors in an Asian-associated ancestry cluster than the roughly 670-donor mean. The cohort was sequenced for TCR beta chains only, and without alpha or paired-chain data the features that could be detected were limited. A further reported finding was that TCR beta sequences accurately predicted the HLA-A and HLA-B alleles for most subjects in the first cohort. Most TCR sequences were observed very rarely across donors, whereas some public TCRs were present in many individuals. In an earlier analysis of roughly 500 of the donors, most TCR beta V segments appeared in productive rearrangements about 87% or about 30% of the time, broadly matching IMGT annotations. When HLA alleles, especially DR and DQ, strongly co-occurred, TCR associations were difficult to assign to individual alleles.

From the cysteine up to the phenylalanine, the CDR3 has a length of 15 residues. Only CDR3 DNA remains: 45 bases, in frame from the first base. In the germline V gene, CDR1 corresponds to SGDLS and CDR2 to YYNGEE. Trimming removed 3 bases from V and 5 bases from J, leaving 15 bases between the germline ends. To note about this clone: Its antigen remains unidentified. No much larger clonotype is one base removed from it; base qualities were not supplied.

Receptor libraries were prepared by the immunoSEQ multiplex PCR assay. For the multiplex PCR, a mixture combining 60 forward primers for TCR Vbeta segments and 13 reverse primers for TCR Jbeta segments was used. A multiplex PCR assay on genomic DNA amplified the CDR3 region of rearranged TCR beta genes. Amplified TCR beta libraries were sequenced as 87-base-pair reads on the Illumina HiSeq System. In the original analysis: Across the 600 to 700 repertoires, a later analysis counted 80 million or so unique TCR beta chains, roughly 11 million of which were shared by at least two donors. To remove PCR and sequencing errors, raw reads were error-corrected and collapsed into unique sequences using a nearest-neighbor algorithm that merged closely related sequences. To assign V, D and J gene segments, CDR3 sequences were aligned to IMGT reference sequences. For a sequence to be retained, a match of at least six nucleotides to both a V gene segment and a J gene segment was required. Rearrangements were classified as productive when the CDR3 lacked stop codons and remained in frame with V and J, and all other rearrangements were classified as non-productive. CDR3 was defined by IMGT convention, running from the second conserved V-encoded cysteine to the conserved J-encoded phenylalanine. The earlier analysis of fewer than 750 of the donors excluded sequences that lacked an unambiguous match to a single V gene segment. In an earlier analysis of 587 of the donors, V segments were called functional above 56.7% productive rearrangements and were called segregating when the between-donor standard deviation exceeded 5%. A statistical classification framework was developed to diagnose cytomegalovirus status using the catalog of TCR beta chain sequences. In a later analysis, V and J genes were assigned by comparing TCR nucleotide sequences against IMGT/GENE-DB human TR gene sequences. Using the TCRdist pipeline, a later analysis assigned CDR3 sequences along with most-parsimonious VDJ recombination scenarios. In a later analysis, each TCR beta chain was defined by its CDR3 amino acid sequence together with its V-gene family, and reads lacking a unique V-gene family were excluded. As a way to deal with suspected cross-contamination and a sequencing artifact, a later analysis dropped 450 to 600 nucleotide sequences that were highly shared and had low generation probability. In a later analysis, a clonal expansion index was calculated for each public chain from normalized within-repertoire ranks of inferred template counts. In a later analysis, generation probabilities were computed using a VDJ recombination model fitted to out-of-frame rearrangements, and the results were checked against IGoR. A later analysis scored TCR-TCR, TCR-HLA and TCR-CMV co-occurrence with hypergeometric tests, applying a repertoire-size bias correction to TCR pairs. A later analysis estimated false discovery rates by permuting HLA or CMV assignments 20 times. A later analysis grouped co-occurring TCRs with DBSCAN, adding TCRdist sequence similarity when clustering within HLA-allele-positive subsets. Repertoires with fewer than 30,000 or more than 120,000 public chains, plus five repertoires with anomalous nucleotide sharing, were excluded from co-occurrence clustering. TCRdb took over this immuneACCESS table, retaining in-frame rearrangements with V and J assigned. Such tables are incomplete; in checked studies, under half of the missing clones stem from an unresolved V gene, and the remainder is unexplained. V, J and clone size derive from that table, while D and trimming were established from the DNA sequence. The sample has roughly 190,000 clones on record, 82% of them singletons. The ten largest clonotypes hold under 0.9% of the sample.

Sequencing used PBMCs. The rearranged chain carries TRBV9 and TRBJ1-3, with TRBD1 tentatively as D gene (6 bases match). The TCR originated in a woman between 18 and 30 years old in good health and CMV-seronegative. The nucleotide sequence reads as follows: TGTGCCAGCAGCGCCCCGCGGGGGGCAAGAAACACCATATATTTT. The resulting protein is CASSAPRGARNTIYF.